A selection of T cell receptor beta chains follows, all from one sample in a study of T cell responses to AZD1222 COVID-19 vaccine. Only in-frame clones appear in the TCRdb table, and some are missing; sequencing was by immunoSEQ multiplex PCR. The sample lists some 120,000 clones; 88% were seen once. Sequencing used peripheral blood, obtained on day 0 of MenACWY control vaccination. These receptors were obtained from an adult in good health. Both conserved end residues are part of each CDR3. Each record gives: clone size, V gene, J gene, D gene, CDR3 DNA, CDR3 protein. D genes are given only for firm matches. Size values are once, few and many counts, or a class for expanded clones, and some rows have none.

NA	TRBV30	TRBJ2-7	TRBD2	TGTGCCTGGTCGCGGGGGGCGGCCTACGAGCAGTACTTC	CAWSRGAAYEQYF
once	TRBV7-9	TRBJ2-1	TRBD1	TGTGCCAGCAGCGTGACAGGGTATGAGCAGTTCTTC	CASSVTGYEQFF
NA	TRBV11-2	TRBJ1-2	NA	TGTGCCAGCAGCTTAACCTTCGGGGCCTATGGCTACACCTTC	CASSLTFGAYGYTF
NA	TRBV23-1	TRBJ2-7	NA	TGCGCCAGCCCGGGGGGCGGCTTAAGGTACGAGCAGTACTTC	CASPGGGLRYEQYF
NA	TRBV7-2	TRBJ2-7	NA	TGTGCCAGCAGCTTAGAGTACGAGCAGTACTTC	CASSLEYEQYF
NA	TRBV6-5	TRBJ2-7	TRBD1	TGTGCCAGCAGCTCCGGGACAGGGTGGTCTCGGTACTTC	CASSSGTGWSRYF
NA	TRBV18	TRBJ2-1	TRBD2	TGTGCCAGCTCACCACCGGTTAGCGGGAGGAAAGGCAATGAGCAGTTCTTC	CASSPPVSGRKGNEQFF
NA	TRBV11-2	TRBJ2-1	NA	TGTGCCAGCAGCTTAGATACGGTCGGCAATGAGCAGTTCTTC	CASSLDTVGNEQFF
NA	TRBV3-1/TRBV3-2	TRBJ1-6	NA	TGTGCCAGCACCCGAGGTAGGGAACAGAATAATTCACCCCTCCACTTT	CASTRGREQNNSPLHF
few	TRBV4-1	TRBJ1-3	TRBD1	TGCGCCAGCAGCCAGGGACAGGGGGTGGACACCATATATTTT	CASSQGQGVDTIYF
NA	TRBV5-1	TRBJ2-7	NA	TGCGCCAGCAGCCCAAGAGGGTACGAGCAGTACTTC	CASSPRGYEQYF
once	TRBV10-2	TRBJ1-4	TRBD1	TGCGCCACCCGGACAGGCGCTAATGAAAAACTGTTTTTT	CATRTGANEKLFF
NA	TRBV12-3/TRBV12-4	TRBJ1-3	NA	TGTGCCAGCAGTCCCCAAGGGGTCACCATATATTTT	CASSPQGVTIYF
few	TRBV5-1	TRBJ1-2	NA	TGCGCCAGCAGCTTGGAACGGGGCTATGGCTACACCTTC	CASSLERGYGYTF
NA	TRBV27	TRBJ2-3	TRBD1	TGTGCCAGCAGTTTCTCCGGACGACAGGGGGGCGCCCACTCGCAGTATTTT	CASSFSGRQGGAHSQYF
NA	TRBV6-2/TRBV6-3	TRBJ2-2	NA	TGTGCCAGCAGTTACTCGGGCGGTACGAACACCGGGGAGCTGTTTTTT	CASSYSGGTNTGELFF
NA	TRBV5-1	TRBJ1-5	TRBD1	TGCGCCAGCAGCTTGGATGGACAGGAAAATCAGCCCCAGCATTTT	CASSLDGQENQPQHF
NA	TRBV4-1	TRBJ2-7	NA	TGCGCCAGCAGCCACCCCCTAGGCGAGCAGTACTTC	CASSHPLGEQYF
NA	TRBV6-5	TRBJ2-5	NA	TGTGCCAGCAGTTACACCGGGACGGAGGAAGAGACCCAGTACTTC	CASSYTGTEEETQYF
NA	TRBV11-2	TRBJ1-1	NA	TGTGCCAGCAGCTTAGTTGGGGGCGCGGGGACTGAAGCTTTCTTT	CASSLVGGAGTEAFF
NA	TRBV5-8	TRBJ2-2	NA	TGTGCCAGCAGCGGAGGGGGGCTTTCGTTCGCCGGGGAGCTGTTTTTT	CASSGGGLSFAGELFF
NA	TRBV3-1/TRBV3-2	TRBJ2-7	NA	TGTGCCAGCAGCCCAGGGGTGGGGCGGTCGCTCTACGAGCAGTACTTC	CASSPGVGRSLYEQYF
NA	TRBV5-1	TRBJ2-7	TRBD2	TGCGCCAACGATCTAGCGGGGGACTACGAGCAGTACTTC	CANDLAGDYEQYF
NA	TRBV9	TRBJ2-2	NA	TGTGCCAGCAGCGTAAGGAAAGAAAGACCCGGGGAGCTGTTTTTT	CASSVRKERPGELFF
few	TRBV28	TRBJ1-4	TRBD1	TGTGCCAGCGGCCCCGAGAGGGGGCTGAGAAAACTGTTTTTT	CASGPERGLRKLFF
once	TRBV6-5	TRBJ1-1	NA	TGTGCCAGCAGTATCGACAGTCGGAACACTGAAGCTTTCTTT	CASSIDSRNTEAFF
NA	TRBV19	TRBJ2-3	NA	TGTGCCAGTAGTATTGGGGCAGGGTTAAGTACAGATACGCAGTATTTT	CASSIGAGLSTDTQYF
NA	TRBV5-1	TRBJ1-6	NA	TGCGCCAGCAGCTTGAGGCCCGGGGCTAATTCACCCCTCCACTTT	CASSLRPGANSPLHF
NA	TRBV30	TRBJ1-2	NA	TGTGCCTGGAGATCCAGGGTGACGGGCTACACCTTC	CAWRSRVTGYTF
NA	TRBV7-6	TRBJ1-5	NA	TGTGCCAGCAGCTTAACCAATAGCAATCAGCCCCAGCATTTT	CASSLTNSNQPQHF
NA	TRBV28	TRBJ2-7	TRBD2	TGTGCCAGCAGTAACGGACTAGCAACGGGGGAGCAGTACTTC	CASSNGLATGEQYF
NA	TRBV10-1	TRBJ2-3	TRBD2	TGCGCCAGCAGTGAGTCGAGGACTAGCGGAACAAGCACAGATACGCAGTATTTT	CASSESRTSGTSTDTQYF
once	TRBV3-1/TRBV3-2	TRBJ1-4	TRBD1	TGTGCCAGCAGCCAAGGAACCGGGACAGTCCTGTTTTTT	CASSQGTGTVLFF
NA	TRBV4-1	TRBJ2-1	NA	TGCGCCAGCAGCCTAACGCCGGGGGTTCTAAGGAATGAGCAGTTCTTC	CASSLTPGVLRNEQFF
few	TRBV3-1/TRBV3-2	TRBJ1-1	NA	TGTGCCAGCATCGGCAGGAACACTGAAGCTTTCTTT	CASIGRNTEAFF
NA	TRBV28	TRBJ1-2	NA	TGTGCCAGCAGTTTAATCCAGTACGGCTACACCTTC	CASSLIQYGYTF
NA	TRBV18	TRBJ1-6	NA	TGTGCCAGCTCACCGTTTGGCACCTATAATTCACCCCTCCACTTT	CASSPFGTYNSPLHF
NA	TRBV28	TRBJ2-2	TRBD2	TGTGCCAGCAGTTTAATGACGGGGAGGGCCTTCGGGGAGCTGTTTTTT	CASSLMTGRAFGELFF
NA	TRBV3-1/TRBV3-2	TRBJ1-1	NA	TGTGCCAGCACCCACAGACAGAGGAACACTGAAGCTTTCTTT	CASTHRQRNTEAFF